This entry lists 32 T cell receptor beta chains sequenced from one sample in a study of control samples from healthy donors and cancer patients. Clones were sequenced by immunoSEQ multiplex PCR, and TCRdb holds only the in-frame ones, with some missing. Among about 180,000 clones listed, just over 90% were seen once. What was sequenced was blood. The receptors here all came from a man in his thirties or forties in good health.

The CDR3 here is CASSLVAGLGQPQHF. The CDR3 DNA sequence: TGCGCCAGCAGCTTGGTAGCAGGGTTGGGTCAGCCCCAGCATTTT. V usage is TRBV5-1 and J usage is TRBJ1-5; TRBD1 is a possible D gene (5 bases). The CDR3 sequence is 15 residues long. CDR1 and CDR2 from the germline V gene are SGHRS and YFSETQ. The V end was cut by 0 bases, the J end by 6 bases, with 13 bases between.

This chain joins TRBV30 and TRBJ1-5, with D perhaps matching TRBD1 (6 bases). V lost 5 bases and J lost 1, with 9 bases in between. CDR1 is GTSNPN and CDR2 is SVGIG in the germline V gene (reference sequence). CDR3 length: 13 amino acids. CDR3 sequence (DNA): TGTGCCTGGCAAGGACAGAGCAATCAGCCCCAGCATTTT. This translates into CAWQGQSNQPQHF.

The gene calls are TRBV9 and TRBJ2-3; 8 bases are shared with TRBD2. The V gene's germline CDR1 is SGDLS and CDR2 YYNGEE. The CDR3 is made up of 16 amino acids. Losses at the gene ends were 1 base for V and 1 base for J; bases not matched to a gene: 5. The CDR3 DNA follows: TGTGCCAGCAGCGTAAAGGGGCGGGGGGGCACAGATACGCAGTATTTT. This sequence encodes CASSVKGRGGTDTQYF.

The CDR3 bases are TGTGCCAGCAGCCGACAGGGGGCGGCCGTCGCTGGAAACACCATATATTTT. Protein product: CASSRQGAAVAGNTIYF. The chain uses TRBV6-6 and TRBJ1-3, with 10 bases that match TRBD1. Trimming took 6 bases from V and 2 from J; bases not matched to a gene: 10. This CDR3 is built from 17 residues. CDR1 MNHNY and CDR2 SVGAGI come from the germline V gene (reference sequence).

This clone was detected a few times. The chain uses TRBV5-1 and TRBJ2-3; no firm D call. The V end lost 0 bases, the J end lost 3 bases, and 8 bases lay between the germline ends. The CDR3 runs 14 residues. CDR1 is SGHRS, CDR2 YFSETQ, per germline. The CDR3 region is CASSLGVGTDTQYF. The CDR3, as DNA: TGCGCCAGCAGCTTGGGAGTCGGGACAGATACGCAGTATTTT.

The chain combines TRBV5-4 with TRBJ2-7; D is perhaps TRBD1 (6 bases). The length of the CDR3 is 16 residues. V was cut by 0 bases and J by 2 bases, with 15 bases left in between. Germline V gene lookup returns CDR1 SGHNT and CDR2 YYREEE (reference sequence). In DNA, the CDR3 is TGTGCCAGCAGCTTGGGTGGGGGACATGGAGCCTACGAGCAGTACTTC. It specifies CASSLGGGHGAYEQYF.

The CDR3 DNA is TGCAGTGCTAGTCTCAACACGCCCTCTTCCTTTAGCACAGATACGCAGTATTTT. Translated: CSASLNTPSSFSTDTQYF. The chain uses TRBV20-1 and TRBJ2-3; D call uncertain. Germline V gives CDR1 DFQATT, CDR2 SNEGSKA (reference sequence). Trimming removed 3 bases at V and 0 bases at J, with 22 bases between. The CDR3 contains 18 residues.

This clone has just one count. The chain employs TRBV18 and TRBJ1-3; D gene ambiguous. Looked up from germline, CDR1 is KGHSH and CDR2 is LQKENI. This CDR3 comprises 14 residues. V was pared by 1 base and J by 3 bases, with 7 bases between. DNA for the CDR3: TGTGCCAGCTCACCACGGAGGGATGGAAACACCATATATTTT. Protein sequence: CASSPRRDGNTIYF.

The chain couples TRBV19 to TRBJ1-2; D possibly corresponds to TRBD1 (5 bases). Germline CDR1 reads LNHDA; CDR2 reads SQIVND (reference sequence). The CDR3 has 14 residues. The V end was cut by 5 bases, the J end by 0 bases, with 10 bases between. CDR3 nucleotide sequence: TGTGCCAGTAGTCAGACAGAAGCTAACTATGGCTACACCTTC. As protein: CASSQTEANYGYTF.

This clone has just a few counts. The V call is TRBV9, the J call TRBJ1-6; no definite D call. This CDR3 is 17 amino acids long. Trimming left V 0 bases short and J 9 bases short, with 19 bases between. Germline lookup yields CDR1 SGDLS and CDR2 YYNGEE. CDR3 DNA sequence: TGTGCCAGCAGCGTAGATATGGCAGCCACCCTTGGTTCACCCCTCCACTTT. It translates to CASSVDMAATLGSPLHF.

The CDR3 DNA reads as TGCGCCAGCAGCCAAGATATCCGGGGACAGCAGTACTTC. Its translation: CASSQDIRGQQYF. The chain has TRBV4-1 and TRBJ2-7; D is perhaps TRBD1 or TRBD2 (5 bases each). V lost 0 bases and J 8 bases, leaving 11 bases between the germline ends. CDR3 length: 13 amino acids. Per the germline V gene, CDR1 is MGHRA and CDR2 is YSYEKL.

The CDR3 reads CASSERWANYGYTF. DNA of the CDR3: TGTGCCAGCAGTGAAAGATGGGCGAACTATGGCTACACCTTC. The chain employs TRBV6-1 and TRBJ1-2; no clear D gene. V dropped 2 bases and J dropped 2 bases, with 9 bases sitting between them. Germline V CDR1 and CDR2: MNHNS, SASEGT. The CDR3 length is 14 residues.

The rearrangement links TRBV15 to TRBJ1-2; 8 bases match TRBD1. Trimming cost V 3 bases and J 3 bases; bases outside gene matches: 3. The CDR3 spans 14 residues. The germline CDR1 and CDR2 sequences are LNHNV and YYDKDF (reference sequence). Here the CDR3 reads CATSRDRVDYGYTF. In nucleotides, the CDR3 is TGTGCCACCAGCAGGGACAGGGTGGACTATGGCTACACCTTC.

This chain uses TRBV28 with TRBJ1-2; D is unclear. V was shortened by 2 bases and J by 9 bases, with 13 bases between the two germline ends. Germline lookup yields CDR1 MDHEN and CDR2 SYDVKM. The CDR3 has 13 residues. This chain's CDR3 is CASSLTVQVSYTF. The CDR3 DNA follows: TGTGCCAGCAGTTTAACCGTACAAGTTAGCTACACCTTC.

CDR3 in DNA: TGTGCCAGCAGCGTCAGCGGGGCGGCAGATACGCAGTATTTT. Protein sequence: CASSVSGAADTQYF. The chain is built from TRBV9 and TRBJ2-3; 7 bases match TRBD2. The CDR3 spans 14 residues. Germline trimming cut 2 bases from V and 4 bases from J; bases unmatched to any gene: 4. CDR1 and CDR2 from the germline V gene are SGDLS and YYNGEE.

J is TRBJ2-5 and V is TRBV7-7; 10 nucleotides match TRBD1. In germline, CDR1 is SSHAT, CDR2 FNYEAQ (reference sequence). Trimming removed 5 bases from V and 4 bases from J; junction bases left unmatched: 7. The CDR3 consists of 15 residues. The CDR3 protein is CASSGTGTGVETQYF. In DNA form, the CDR3 reads TGTGCCAGCAGCGGGACCGGGACAGGGGTAGAGACCCAGTACTTC.

The rearrangement uses TRBV7-3 and TRBJ2-2; TRBD1 might be the D (5 bases). The CDR3 extends over 15 amino acids. The V gene lost 1 base and the J gene lost 4 bases, with 10 bases spanning the gap. Germline V gene lookup returns CDR1 SGHTA and CDR2 FQGTGA. The CDR3 loop is CASSLNAGPTGELFF. The CDR3 nucleotides are TGTGCCAGCAGCTTAAATGCAGGGCCCACCGGGGAGCTGTTTTTT.

The rearrangement uses TRBV5-4 and TRBJ2-4, with a tentative D call TRBD2 (5 bases). This CDR3 has 16 residues. Germline V gene sequence: CDR1 SGHNT, CDR2 YYREEE (reference sequence). Trimming stripped 4 bases from V and 1 base from J, with 15 bases between. Written as DNA, the CDR3 is TGTGCCAGCAGCCCGGACTCCGTTGCTGCCAAAAACATTCAGTACTTC. Translation gives CASSPDSVAAKNIQYF.

This clone appeared a single time. The V and J genes are TRBV5-4 and TRBJ1-2, with unresolved D. V lost 7 bases and J lost 8, with 18 bases in between. CDR1 and CDR2 (germline): SGHNT, YYREEE (reference sequence). This CDR3 has 13 amino acids. CDR3 loop: CASHSNFIYGYTF. DNA of the CDR3: TGTGCCAGCCACTCAAACTTTATCTACGGCTACACCTTC.

The V call is TRBV30, the J call TRBJ1-3; no firm D call. Germline V CDR1 and CDR2: GTSNPN, SVGIG (reference sequence). This CDR3 spans 10 amino acids. V lost 7 bases and J lost 8, with 9 bases in between. CDR3 amino acids: CASIADTIYF. The CDR3 DNA sequence: TGTGCCTCAATAGCGGACACCATATATTTT. The full variable domain, completed using reference TRBV30 and TRBJ1-3, is SQTIHQWPATLVQPVGSPLSLECTVEGTSNPNLYWYRQAAGRGLQLLFYSVGIGQISSEVPQNLSASRPQDRQFILSSKKLLLSDSGFYLCASIADTIYFGEGSWLTVV.

The chain links TRBV7-3 to TRBJ2-1, with 10 bases identical to TRBD2. The CDR3 is made up of 14 amino acids. The V gene's germline CDR1 is SGHTA and CDR2 FQGTGA. V lost 5 bases and J lost 9; bases outside the gene matches: 7. CDR3 protein: CASSPGRTSGEQFF. CDR3 nucleotide sequence: TGTGCCAGCAGCCCCGGCCGGACTAGCGGTGAGCAGTTCTTC.

The J gene is TRBJ2-7, the V gene TRBV10-1, with D maybe TRBD1 (5 bases). The CDR3 contains 14 residues. Germline V lookup: CDR1 WNHNN, CDR2 SYGVQD (reference sequence). The V end lost 4 bases, the J end lost 2 bases, and 12 bases lay between the germline ends. The CDR3 reads CASSATGVPYEQYF. Written as DNA, the CDR3 is TGCGCCAGCAGTGCTACAGGTGTGCCCTACGAGCAGTACTTC.

The J gene is TRBJ1-1, the V gene TRBV6-5; D call uncertain. Trimming took off 1 base at V and 7 bases at J, with 7 bases between the two ends. Germline assignment: CDR1 MNHEY and CDR2 SVGAGI. The CDR3 length is 12 residues. The CDR3 is CASSYLSGEAFF. The CDR3 DNA is TGTGCCAGCAGTTACTTATCCGGTGAAGCTTTCTTT.

This chain joins TRBV7-2 and TRBJ2-7; 8 nucleotides line up with TRBD1. The V gene's germline CDR1 is SGHTA and CDR2 FQGNSA. The CDR3 has 15 residues. J gave up 5 bases and V 3 bases, and 9 bases lay outside the gene matches. In nucleotides, the CDR3 is TGTGCCAGCAGCTTGTTAGGGCAGGGGGCCCACGAGCAGTACTTC. Protein product: CASSLLGQGAHEQYF.

The V and J genes are TRBV24-1 and TRBJ2-2; possible D gene TRBD2, 6 bases. V was clipped by 3 bases and J by 10 bases, with 17 bases between them. Germline V CDR1 and CDR2: KGHDR, SFDVKD. The CDR3 contains 15 residues. CDR3 protein: CATSDPGTLGAELFF. The CDR3 nucleotides read TGTGCCACCAGTGATCCCGGGACTCTCGGGGCGGAGCTGTTTTTT.

This sequence joins TRBV18 and TRBJ1-1, with D perhaps matching TRBD1 (6 bases). V was trimmed by 2 bases and J by 6 bases, leaving 19 bases between them. Germline-derived CDR1 and CDR2 are KGHSH and LQKENI. The CDR3 is 16 amino acids. The CDR3 loop reads CASSPRALQGVAEAFF. CDR3 bases: TGTGCCAGCTCACCAAGGGCCCTACAGGGTGTCGCTGAAGCTTTCTTT.

This clone was detected only a few times. CDR3 region: CASSVWENTEAFF. DNA of the CDR3: TGTGCCAGCAGTGTCTGGGAAAACACTGAAGCTTTCTTT. The V gene is TRBV25-1, the J gene TRBJ1-1, with D unclear. Trimming removed 4 bases from V and 2 bases from J, with 8 bases in between. The CDR3 covers 13 residues. Germline CDR1 MGHDK, CDR2 SYGVNS.

The rearrangement uses TRBV6-6 and TRBJ1-1, with D possibly being TRBD1 (5 bases). The CDR3 is 14 residues long. Trimming cost V 6 bases and J 1 base, with 12 bases left between them. The V gene's germline CDR1 is MNHNY and CDR2 SVGAGI (reference sequence). The CDR3 protein is CASSPGGGNTEAFF. The CDR3 bases are TGTGCCAGCAGCCCCGGGGGGGGGAACACTGAAGCTTTCTTT.

The genes are TRBV5-1 and TRBJ1-1; the D gene is possibly TRBD1 (5 bases). CDR1 SGHRS and CDR2 YFSETQ come from the germline V gene. V lost 5 bases to trimming and J lost 1 base, with 15 bases between them. This CDR3 has 15 amino acids. CDR3 region: CASRRAGSWNTEAFF. The CDR3 nucleotides are TGCGCCAGCAGGAGGGCAGGGTCTTGGAACACTGAAGCTTTCTTT.

This chain uses TRBV5-1 with TRBJ2-7, with no clear D. This CDR3 region has 11 residues. Deletions cut 4 bases from V and 6 bases from J, with 8 bases between. The germline V gene encodes CDR1 SGHRS and CDR2 YFSETQ. The CDR3 loop is CASSPYGEQYF. The DNA for the CDR3 is TGCGCCAGCAGCCCGTACGGCGAGCAGTACTTC.

The rearrangement links TRBV6-1 to TRBJ1-2; D is unclear. Germline V gene data show CDR1 as MNHNS and CDR2 as SASEGT. V was clipped by 3 bases and J by 8 bases, with 13 bases between them. The CDR3 spans 13 residues. The CDR3 spells CASSDPFSGGYTF. Written as DNA, the CDR3 is TGTGCCAGCAGTGACCCCTTTTCAGGCGGCTACACCTTC.

This clone was seen a handful of times. This same CDR3 is encoded by further DNA sequences in the sample. The V and J genes are TRBV5-1 and TRBJ1-5, with no clear D. Germline V gene data show CDR1 as SGHRS and CDR2 as YFSETQ. The CDR3 has 13 amino acids. V dropped 0 bases and J dropped 4 bases, with 5 bases sitting between them. The DNA of the CDR3 is TGCGCCAGCAGCTTGGACAGAAATCAGCCCCAGCATTTT. Its protein product is CASSLDRNQPQHF.